This TCR beta chain was documented in a study of T cell responses to AZD1222 COVID-19 vaccine. About this clone itself: The target antigen is unknown.

Measured with immunoSEQ multiplex PCR; TCRdb has only the in-frame clones, and not every one. The sample has 75,000 to 95,000 clones; approximately 89% are singletons. This CDR3 spans 14 amino acids. Trimming took 0 bases from V and 4 from J; bases not matched to a gene: 5. Germline V gene sequence: CDR1 SQVTM, CDR2 ANQGSEA. Regarding the study as a whole: Possibly, clonal diversity was underestimated; donors were largely white British and included more females. Reports indicate that nearly half of spike-specific TCRs are directed at unmutated variant regions. Spike-specific TCR breadth and depth were elevated following two AZD1222 doses. The span of vaccine-associated CD4 TCRs extended across spike, with dominance at 160-218 and 743-854.

The sequence was obtained from an adult who received the MenACWY meningococcal vaccine as a control. J is TRBJ1-2 and V is TRBV29-1, with 7 bases identical to TRBD1. The specimen comprised peripheral blood, sampled 28 days after the second dose of the MenACWY control vaccine. The CDR3, as DNA: TGCAGCGTTGAAGAGCCAGGGGGTCCCTATGGCTACACCTTC. It codes for CSVEEPGGPYGYTF.